Following are 29 T cell receptor beta chains from one sample sequenced in a study of long-term antiretroviral therapy in people with HIV. Sequencing relied on immunoSEQ assay v3.0, run at survey level. Here immunoSEQ multiplex PCR was the method, and the copy in TCRdb shows in-frame clones only, minus some. The sample lists approximately 26,000 clones, 70% to 85% seen once, with about a tenth in the top ten. The source material was unsorted PBMCs, sampled 1.2 years after starting antiretroviral therapy. These receptors came from a woman aged 35 to 49 with HIV.

The chain is built from TRBV4-3 and TRBJ2-2; 7 positions match TRBD2. Germline-derived CDR1 and CDR2 are LGHNA and YSLEER. CDR3 length equals 16 residues. Trimming took 1 base from V and 0 from J; bases not matched to a gene: 2. The CDR3 nucleotides read TGCGCCAGCAGCCAAGGACTAGCCACGAACACCGGGGAGCTGTTTTTT. Translated: CASSQGLATNTGELFF.

The chain is built from TRBV19 and TRBJ2-2, with D possibly matching TRBD2 (5 bases). The CDR3 is made up of 14 amino acids. Germline lookup yields CDR1 LNHDA and CDR2 SQIVND (reference sequence). V shed 3 bases and J shed 6 bases, with 11 bases lying between them. CDR3 in amino acids: CASSIKSGAGELFF. Here the CDR3 DNA reads TGTGCCAGTAGTATTAAATCCGGGGCCGGGGAGCTGTTTTTT. The entire variable domain, with the rest obtained from reference TRBV19 and TRBJ2-2, is as follows: DGGITQSPKYLFRKEGQNVTLSCEQNLNHDAMYWYRQDPGQGLRLIYYSQIVNDFQKGDIAEGYSVSREKKESFPLTVTSAQKNPTAFYLCASSIKSGAGELFFGEGSRLTVL.

The chain uses TRBV10-3 and TRBJ2-5; D might be TRBD2 (6 bases). This CDR3 has 16 amino acids. V lost 0 bases to trimming and J lost 2 bases, with 13 bases between them. The V gene's germline CDR1 is ENHRY and CDR2 SYGVKD. As DNA, the CDR3 is TGTGCCATCAGTGAGTCCCTAGCGAGGCGGCAAGAGACCCAGTACTTC. Protein product: CAISESLARRQETQYF.

In this sample, this clone turned up once. The chain has TRBV5-4 and TRBJ2-3; maybe TRBD1 (5 bases). Between the trimmed V and J ends, which lost 4 bases and 10 bases, there was a span of 19 bases. Germline V gene sequence: CDR1 SGHNT, CDR2 YYREEE (reference sequence). CDR3 length: 14 amino acids. The CDR3 region is CASSLPPTELAQYF. The CDR3 DNA reads as TGTGCCAGCAGCCTACCTCCGACAGAACTGGCGCAGTATTTT.

V usage is TRBV7-2 and J usage is TRBJ2-5, with unresolved D. V was clipped by 3 bases and J by 0 bases, with 2 bases between them. CDR1 is SGHTA, CDR2 FQGNSA, per germline. This CDR3 is built from 12 residues. The CDR3 DNA reads TGTGCCAGCAGCTTGTACCAAGAGACCCAGTACTTC. Protein sequence: CASSLYQETQYF.

The V gene is TRBV9, the J gene TRBJ2-3; 11 bases fit TRBD2. Germline V gene sequence: CDR1 SGDLS, CDR2 YYNGEE. This CDR3 is 17 amino acids long. J was trimmed by 1 base and V by 4 bases; bases with no gene match: 8. CDR3 sequence: CASSRTQTSGGTDTQYF. The CDR3 DNA sequence: TGTGCCAGCAGCCGAACCCAGACTAGCGGGGGCACAGATACGCAGTATTTT.

This clone has only a few counts. The chain is built from TRBV18 and TRBJ2-7; 9 nucleotides line up with TRBD2. Losses at the gene ends were 6 bases for V and 2 bases for J; bases not matched to a gene: 5. CDR3 length equals 14 residues. Germline values: CDR1 KGHSH, CDR2 LQKENI. Here the CDR3 DNA reads TGTGCCAGCTCGTTGGCGGGGGGGACCTACGAGCAGTACTTC. This encodes CASSLAGGTYEQYF.

The chain combines TRBV2 with TRBJ2-1; 11 positions agree with TRBD2. Germline CDR1 is SNHLY and CDR2 is FYNNEI. The CDR3 is made up of 16 amino acids. After removal of 5 bases from V and 8 bases from J, the junction contained 11 bases not matched to a gene. CDR3 coding DNA: TGTGCCAGCAGTTCCTCACTAGCGGGGGACGATCATGAGCAGTTCTTC. Residues: CASSSSLAGDDHEQFF.

This chain uses TRBV7-9 with TRBJ1-4, with D perhaps matching TRBD1 (6 bases). The germline V and J ends were trimmed by 1 base and 10 bases, with 19 bases remaining between them. The CDR3 consists of 16 residues. The germline gives CDR1 SEHNR, CDR2 FQNEAQ (reference sequence). The CDR3 here is CASSLVRETGYAKLFF. The CDR3 region has the DNA TGTGCCAGCAGCTTAGTAAGGGAAACAGGGTATGCAAAACTGTTTTTT.

The chain uses TRBV15 and TRBJ2-1; D gene unclear. The V and J ends lost 6 bases and 6 bases respectively, with 15 bases between them. Germline values: CDR1 LNHNV, CDR2 YYDKDF (reference sequence). The CDR3 is made up of 14 amino acids. In DNA, the CDR3 is TGTGCCACCAGTGCAACTTCCAGAAGCAATGAGCAGTTCTTC. As protein: CATSATSRSNEQFF.

J is TRBJ2-3 and V is TRBV10-2; D gene unclear. CDR1 WSHSY and CDR2 SAAADI come from the germline V gene. The CDR3 runs to 13 residues. With 3 bases removed from V and 2 bases from J, the gap between germline ends came to 6 bases. The CDR3 nucleotides read TGCGCCAGCAGTGAAGGTTTCACAGATACGCAGTATTTT. Residues: CASSEGFTDTQYF.

The genes are TRBV5-4 and TRBJ2-2, with D uncertain. Per germline, CDR1 SGHNT and CDR2 YYREEE (reference sequence). V was shortened by 1 base and J by 1 base, with 5 bases between the two germline ends. The CDR3 is 14 amino acids. In DNA form, the CDR3 reads TGTGCCAGCAGCTTGACAAAGAACACCGGGGAGCTGTTTTTT. Translation gives CASSLTKNTGELFF.

The V and J genes are TRBV10-3 and TRBJ1-1, with D possibly TRBD1 on 6 matching bases. The germline V and J ends were trimmed by 6 bases and 4 bases, with 21 bases remaining between them. The germline CDR1 and CDR2 sequences are ENHRY and SYGVKD. This CDR3 contains 16 residues. The CDR3 reads CAIRGHKAEQGTEAFF. The CDR3 DNA sequence: TGTGCCATCAGAGGGCATAAAGCCGAACAGGGCACTGAAGCTTTCTTT.

The rearrangement joins TRBV9 to TRBJ1-1; D may be TRBD1 (5 bases). Germline V lookup: CDR1 SGDLS, CDR2 YYNGEE. The V gene lost 4 bases and the J gene lost 5 bases, with 15 bases spanning the gap. This CDR3 contains 14 residues. The CDR3 nucleotides read TGTGCCAGCAGCTTGGGGCCCGGTGGGACTGAAGCTTTCTTT. Translation: CASSLGPGGTEAFF.

The CDR3 DNA is TGTGCCAGCAGCCGACGACAGGGAAGGGATACGCAGTATTTT. Translating gives CASSRRQGRDTQYF. V usage is TRBV27 and J usage is TRBJ2-3, with 7 bases fitting TRBD1. The CDR3 is 14 amino acids. Looked up from germline, CDR1 is MNHEY and CDR2 is SMNVEV (reference sequence). V shed 6 bases and J 6 bases; nucleotides not matched to a gene: 9.

The V call is TRBV18, the J call TRBJ1-1; 11 bases fit TRBD1. Trimming took 5 bases from V and 1 from J; bases not matched to a gene: 9. Germline loops: CDR1 KGHSH, CDR2 LQKENI. This CDR3 has 17 residues. DNA for the CDR3: TGTGCCAGCTCATCGGGACAGGGGGGCTCCAAGAACACTGAAGCTTTCTTT. It is translated as CASSSGQGGSKNTEAFF.

The chain joins TRBV2 to TRBJ1-1, with a weak D call TRBD1 (5 bases). Per germline, CDR1 SNHLY and CDR2 FYNNEI. CDR3 length: 14 amino acids. V shed 7 bases and J shed 3 bases, with 15 bases lying between them. This chain's CDR3 is CASTTGLTYTEAFF. The DNA for the CDR3 is TGTGCCAGCACTACGGGACTGACCTACACTGAAGCTTTCTTT.

CDR3 nucleotides: TGTGCCAGCAGTCCCGGACTCTTCACTGAAGCTTTCTTT. Amino acid sequence: CASSPGLFTEAFF. The chain carries TRBV6-5 and TRBJ1-1; D not certain. Germline V lookup: CDR1 MNHEY, CDR2 SVGAGI. The CDR3 length is 13 residues. The V and J ends lost 5 bases and 4 bases respectively, with 11 bases between them.

The chain is built from TRBV30 and TRBJ1-4; possibly TRBD1 for D (6 bases). Germline CDR1 is GTSNPN and CDR2 is SVGIG (reference sequence). CDR3 length equals 14 residues. The germline V and J ends were trimmed by 2 bases and 1 base, with 8 bases remaining between them. The CDR3 is CAWSPGVTNEKLFF. In nucleotides, the CDR3 is TGTGCCTGGAGTCCAGGGGTAACTAATGAAAAACTGTTTTTT.

This clone has just one count. This chain uses TRBV5-4 with TRBJ1-2; D gene uncertain. CDR1 is SGHNT, CDR2 YYREEE, per germline (reference sequence). This CDR3 spans 12 amino acids. Trimming left V 3 bases short and J 3 bases short, with 6 bases between. The CDR3 region is CASSSDYYGYTF. CDR3 sequence (DNA): TGTGCCAGCAGCTCCGACTACTATGGCTACACCTTC.

The rearrangement joins TRBV4-1 to TRBJ1-2, with TRBD1 identical over 7 bases. The germline V gene has CDR1 MGHRA and CDR2 YSYEKL. The CDR3 spans 16 residues. V lost 0 bases, J lost 4 bases, and 8 bases stayed unmatched. The CDR3, as DNA: TGCGCCAGCAGCCAAGAGACCCGGACAGGAACCTATGGCTACACCTTC. This gives the protein CASSQETRTGTYGYTF.

CDR3 protein: CASSSLGTGPYEQYF. CDR3 coding DNA: TGTGCCAGCAGCTCTCTCGGGACAGGGCCCTACGAGCAGTACTTC. This rearrangement joins TRBV7-2 to TRBJ2-7, with 9 bases fitting TRBD1. The trim removed 4 bases at V and 2 bases at J, leaving 6 bases unmatched. CDR3 size: 15 residues. Germline V gene data show CDR1 as SGHTA and CDR2 as FQGNSA.

This chain joins TRBV4-1 and TRBJ1-1, with TRBD1 matching over 9 bases. Losses at the gene ends were 7 bases for V and 4 bases for J; bases not matched to a gene: 10. This CDR3 is 15 amino acids long. Germline V gene lookup returns CDR1 MGHRA and CDR2 YSYEKL. The CDR3 DNA reads as TGCGCCAGCATAAATTGGGGGACAGGGATCACTGAAGCTTTCTTT. As protein: CASINWGTGITEAFF.

This clone has just a few counts. This chain uses TRBV7-9 with TRBJ2-3; no definite D call. Trimming took 1 base from V and 6 from J, leaving 11 bases between them. CDR3 size: 14 residues. CDR1 is SEHNR, CDR2 FQNEAQ, per germline (reference sequence). CDR3 loop: CASSLETAVDTQYF. The CDR3 bases are TGTGCCAGCAGCTTAGAAACGGCGGTGGATACGCAGTATTTT.

This clone has just a few counts. The rearrangement uses TRBV6-5 and TRBJ2-7; D gene unclear. Deletions cut 2 bases from V and 3 bases from J, with 8 bases between. The V gene's germline CDR1 is MNHEY and CDR2 SVGAGI. The CDR3 length is 13 residues. The CDR3: CASSYVPGYEQYF. Here the CDR3 DNA reads TGTGCCAGCAGTTACGTGCCCGGCTACGAGCAGTACTTC.

The chain recombines TRBV6-1 with TRBJ2-7, with 8 bases aligning to TRBD1. J was trimmed by 2 bases and V by 6 bases; bases with no gene match: 3. The germline CDR1 and CDR2 sequences are MNHNS and SASEGT. The CDR3 has 13 residues. The CDR3 DNA is TGTGCCAGCAGCCCGACAGGGGCCTACGAGCAGTACTTC. This gives the protein CASSPTGAYEQYF.

This CDR3 reads CASSRTGASGYTF. The DNA of the CDR3 is TGTGCCAGCAGCCGGACAGGGGCAAGTGGCTACACCTTC. The V and J genes are TRBV5-4 and TRBJ1-2; 9 bases line up with TRBD1. The junction had 5 bases not matched to a gene; V was cut back by 4 bases and J by 7 bases. CDR3 length: 13 amino acids. Germline lookup yields CDR1 SGHNT and CDR2 YYREEE (reference sequence).

V and J are TRBV6-5 and TRBJ2-7; no reliable D call. The CDR3 contains 14 residues. The germline V and J ends were trimmed by 2 bases and 0 bases, with 8 bases remaining between them. CDR1 is MNHEY and CDR2 is SVGAGI in the germline V gene. CDR3 bases: TGTGCCAGCAGTTACGCACCTAGCTCCTACGAGCAGTACTTC. Amino acids: CASSYAPSSYEQYF.

This chain uses TRBV7-5 with TRBJ2-5; the listed D gene, TRBD1, was not tested against the DNA. TRBV7-5 is labeled a pseudogene. The CDR3 covers 12 residues. CDR3: CVRSRGLETQYF. CDR3 in DNA: TGTGTCAGAAGCAGGGGCCTAGAGACCCAGTACTTC.